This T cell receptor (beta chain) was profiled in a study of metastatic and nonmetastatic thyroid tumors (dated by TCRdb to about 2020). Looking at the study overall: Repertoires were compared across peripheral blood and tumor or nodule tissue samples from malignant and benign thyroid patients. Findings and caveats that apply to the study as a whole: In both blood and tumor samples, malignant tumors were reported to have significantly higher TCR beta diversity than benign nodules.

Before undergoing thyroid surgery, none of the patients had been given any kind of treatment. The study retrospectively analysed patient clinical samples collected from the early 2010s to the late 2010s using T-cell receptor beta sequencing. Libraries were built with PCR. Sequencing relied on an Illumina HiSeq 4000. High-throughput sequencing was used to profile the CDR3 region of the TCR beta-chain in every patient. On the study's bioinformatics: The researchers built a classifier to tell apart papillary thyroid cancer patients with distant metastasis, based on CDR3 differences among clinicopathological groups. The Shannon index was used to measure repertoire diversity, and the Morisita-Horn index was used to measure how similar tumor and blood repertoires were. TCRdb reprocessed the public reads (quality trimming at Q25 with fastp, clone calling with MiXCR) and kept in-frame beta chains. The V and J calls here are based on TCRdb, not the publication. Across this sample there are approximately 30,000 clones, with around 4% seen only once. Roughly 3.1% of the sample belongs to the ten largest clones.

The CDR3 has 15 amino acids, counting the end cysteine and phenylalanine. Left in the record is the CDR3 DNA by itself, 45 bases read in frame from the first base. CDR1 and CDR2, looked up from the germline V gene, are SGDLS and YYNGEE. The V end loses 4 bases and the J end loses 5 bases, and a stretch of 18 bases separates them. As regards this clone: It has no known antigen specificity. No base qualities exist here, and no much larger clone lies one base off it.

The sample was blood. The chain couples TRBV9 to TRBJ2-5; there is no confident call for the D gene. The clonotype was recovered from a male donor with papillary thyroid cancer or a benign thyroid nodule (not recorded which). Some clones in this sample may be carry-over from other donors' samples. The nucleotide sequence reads TGTGCCAGCAGCCTCCTCTGTAGCCCAAGGGAGACCCAGTACTTC. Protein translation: CASSLLCSPRETQYF.